This T cell receptor (beta chain) came from a study of CD8 T cells in ankylosing spondylitis. Points from the study as a whole: Disease-associated clonotypes exhibited CD8+ identity and were relatively infrequent in peripheral blood.

Germline V CDR1 and CDR2: SQVTM, ANQGSEA. The CDR3 contains 14 residues. Trimming stripped 7 bases from V and 0 bases from J, with 13 bases between. This clonotype was seen a few times. As yet, its antigen is unknown. Using quantitative 5'-RACE with molecular barcodes, the authors made TCR beta libraries. TCRdb processed the 5' RACE reads anew with MiXCR; each CDR3 protein has one entry. Of some 340,000 distinct CDR3 sequences in the sample, approximately 15% were seen once. The receptor comes from a male donor with ankylosing spondylitis or in good health (not recorded which). V usage is TRBV29-1 and J usage is TRBJ2-1, with D possibly TRBD2 on 6 matching bases. Sample: blood, either unsorted or a sorted T cell fraction (not recorded which). In DNA, the CDR3 is TGCAGCGCCTCGGACGGGAGCTCCTACAATGAGCAGTTCTTC. Translating gives CSASDGSSYNEQFF.